What follows are 4 T cell receptor beta chains derived from one specimen sequenced in a study of T cell responses to AZD1222 COVID-19 vaccine (dated by TCRdb to the early 2020s). Libraries were constructed by the immunoSEQ multiplex PCR assay. In TCRdb, the immuneACCESS table is reduced to in-frame sequences with V and J assigned. These tables do not hold every clone; where another copy was compared, an unresolved V gene accounts for under half, and the others remain unexplained. For this sample there are 130,000 or so clones; 91% appear just once. The ten largest clones capture under 2% of the sample. According to the study, the label for this sample's time point signals: about 28 days (+/-7) after the second vaccine dose. Sample: peripheral blood, taken 28 days after the second AZD1222 dose. Receptors originate from an adult who received the AZD1222 COVID-19 vaccine.

The rearrangement uses TRBV6-5 and TRBJ2-1, with TRBD1 matching over 7 bases. Germline CDR1 is MNHEY and CDR2 is SVGAGI. Unmatched junction bases numbered 14, after V lost 6 bases and J lost 9 bases. The CDR3 contains 15 residues. The CDR3 DNA reads as TGTGCCAGCAGCGCCCAGGGGGTCGCGGGCGGTGAGCAGTTCTTC. As protein: CASSAQGVAGGEQFF.

The chain carries TRBV19 and TRBJ1-2; D not certain. This CDR3 has 13 amino acids. Trimming shortened V by 1 base and J by 4 bases, and 7 bases separated the two germline ends. Germline CDR1 is LNHDA and CDR2 is SQIVND (reference sequence). The CDR3 coding sequence is TGTGCCAGTAGTATAGCGGGCCCCTATGGCTACACCTTC. Residues: CASSIAGPYGYTF. Using reference TRBV19 and TRBJ1-2 for the parts outside the CDR3, the full variable domain is DGGITQSPKYLFRKEGQNVTLSCEQNLNHDAMYWYRQDPGQGLRLIYYSQIVNDFQKGDIAEGYSVSREKKESFPLTVTSAQKNPTAFYLCASSIAGPYGYTFGSGTRLTVV.

This clone was picked up one time. The chain uses TRBV10-3 and TRBJ2-3; possibly TRBD1 for D (5 bases). This CDR3 comprises 14 residues. V gave up 2 bases and J gave up 0 bases, with 6 bases separating them. Germline CDR1 is ENHRY and CDR2 is SYGVKD. CDR3 in amino acids: CAISEDSSTDTQYF. The CDR3, as DNA: TGTGCCATCAGTGAGGACAGTAGCACAGATACGCAGTATTTT.

This chain joins TRBV5-6 and TRBJ2-3; 12 nucleotides align to TRBD2. The length of the CDR3 is 18 residues. V was pared by 6 bases and J by 2 bases, with 13 bases of the junction left unmatched. CDR1 is SGHDT, CDR2 YYEEEE, per germline. The CDR3, as DNA: TGTGCCAGCACCGGAGGGCTAGCGGGAGGGCCTTCCACAGATACGCAGTATTTT. As protein: CASTGGLAGGPSTDTQYF. Full variable domain (remainder filled in from reference TRBV5-6 and TRBJ2-3): DAGVTQSPTHLIKTRGQQVTLRCSPKSGHDTVSWYQQALGQGPQFIFQYYEEEERQRGNFPDRFSGHQFPNYSSELNVNALLLGDSALYLCASTGGLAGGPSTDTQYFGPGTRLTVL.